A selection of T cell receptor beta chains follows, all from one sample in a study of blood T cell repertoires in COVID-19. TCRdb's copy holds only in-frame clones and misses some; the assay was immunoSEQ multiplex PCR. The repertoire holds approximately 250,000 clones, with approximately 88% as singletons. Sequencing input: PBMCs or T cells enriched from blood (not recorded which). The receptors derive from a woman between 35 and 50 years old with acute COVID-19. Each CDR3 is given with its conserved first and last residue.

J gene: TRBJ1-4
V gene: TRBV4-3
CDR3 length: 16
CDR3 protein: CASSQVLAVANEKLFF

J gene: TRBJ1-4
V gene: TRBV7-7
CDR3 length: 15
CDR3 protein: CASSLQRGGNEKLFF

J gene: TRBJ1-3
V gene: TRBV7-2
CDR3 length: 15
CDR3 protein: CASSLEGFSGNTIYF

J gene: TRBJ2-2
V gene: TRBV6-5
CDR3 length: 15
CDR3 protein: CASSRGTKSTGELFF

J gene: TRBJ2-5
V gene: TRBV7-2
CDR3 length: 16
CDR3 protein: CASSLPSGGGSETQYF

J gene: TRBJ1-2
V gene: TRBV19
CDR3 length: 12
CDR3 protein: CASSMAGHGYTF

J gene: TRBJ2-3
V gene: TRBV7-7
CDR3 length: 19
CDR3 protein: CASSLGGAGGYSSTDTQYF

J gene: TRBJ1-1
V gene: TRBV11-2
CDR3 length: 13
CDR3 protein: CASSLGTGGYAFF

J gene: TRBJ1-6
V gene: TRBV2
CDR3 length: 14
CDR3 protein: CASSGGQGYSPLHF

J gene: TRBJ2-3
V gene: TRBV6-5
CDR3 length: 16
CDR3 protein: CASSYSSGGAADTQYF

J gene: TRBJ1-2
V gene: TRBV19
CDR3 length: 13
CDR3 protein: CASSFRDRGGYTF

J gene: TRBJ1-4
V gene: TRBV29-1
CDR3 length: 12
CDR3 protein: CSAGERDEKLFF

J gene: TRBJ2-4
V gene: TRBV5-1
CDR3 length: 14
CDR3 protein: CASSLDGAKNIQYF

J gene: TRBJ2-3
V gene: TRBV6-4
CDR3 length: 15
CDR3 protein: CASSRTSGRADTQYF

J gene: TRBJ2-7
V gene: TRBV7-9
CDR3 length: 15
CDR3 protein: CASSPRDRMWGEQYF

J gene: TRBJ1-2
V gene: TRBV5-6
CDR3 length: 14
CDR3 protein: CASSLSRSNYGYTF

J gene: TRBJ1-3
V gene: TRBV12-3/TRBV12-4
CDR3 length: 12
CDR3 protein: CASSLSGNTIYF

J gene: TRBJ2-2
V gene: TRBV19
CDR3 length: 12
CDR3 protein: CAPQQGTGELFF

J gene: TRBJ1-5
V gene: TRBV12-5
CDR3 length: 14
CDR3 protein: CASGQPGVLRPQHF

J gene: TRBJ1-2
V gene: TRBV6-2/TRBV6-3
CDR3 length: 15
CDR3 protein: CASSYSSRTGYGYTF

J gene: TRBJ1-1
V gene: TRBV7-9
CDR3 length: 14
CDR3 protein: CASSLRGAGTEAFF

J gene: TRBJ2-5
V gene: TRBV5-1
CDR3 length: 12
CDR3 protein: CASSFEQETQYF